This T cell receptor (beta chain) was recorded in a study of blood T cell repertoires in COVID-19. Across the study: Donors in the United States, Italy and Spain gave samples during acute or convalescent COVID-19. T cells, B-cell-depleted T cells, or PBMCs provided the cDNA or gDNA that served as material.

CDR1 LGHDT and CDR2 YNNKEL come from the germline V gene (reference sequence). The CDR3 is 14 amino acids. The germline V and J ends were trimmed by 2 bases and 2 bases, with 10 bases remaining between them. Original handling: Estimated nucleated cell counts came from reference gene primer amplification. Generated by immunoSEQ multiplex PCR, the TCRdb table keeps only in-frame clones and is missing some. V, J and clone size reflect that table, while D and trimming were determined from the DNA. The table has 250,000 to 300,000 clones, 81% seen once. The specimen sequenced was peripheral blood. The genes are TRBV3-1 (or the pseudogene TRBV3-2) and TRBJ2-7; no clear D gene. This clonotype originated in a woman between 55 and 75 years old with active or convalescent COVID-19. In nucleotides, the CDR3 is TGTGCCAGCAGCCAATGGGCTGACCCCTACGAGCAGTACTTC. Protein product: CASSQWADPYEQYF.